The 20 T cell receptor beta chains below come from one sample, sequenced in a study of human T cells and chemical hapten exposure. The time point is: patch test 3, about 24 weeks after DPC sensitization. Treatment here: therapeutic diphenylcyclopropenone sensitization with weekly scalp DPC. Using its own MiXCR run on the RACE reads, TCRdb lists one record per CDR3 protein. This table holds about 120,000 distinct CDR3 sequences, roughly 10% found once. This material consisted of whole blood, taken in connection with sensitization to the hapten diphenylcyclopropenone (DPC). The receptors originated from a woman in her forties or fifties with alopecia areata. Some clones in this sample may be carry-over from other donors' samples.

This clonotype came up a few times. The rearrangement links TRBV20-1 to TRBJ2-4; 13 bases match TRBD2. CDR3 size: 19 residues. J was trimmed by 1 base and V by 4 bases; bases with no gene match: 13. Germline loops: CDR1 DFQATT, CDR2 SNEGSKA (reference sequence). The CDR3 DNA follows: TGCAGTGCTAAGGGGTCGGGACTAGCGGGGCCTTGGGCCAAAAACATTCAGTACTTC. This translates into CSAKGSGLAGPWAKNIQYF.

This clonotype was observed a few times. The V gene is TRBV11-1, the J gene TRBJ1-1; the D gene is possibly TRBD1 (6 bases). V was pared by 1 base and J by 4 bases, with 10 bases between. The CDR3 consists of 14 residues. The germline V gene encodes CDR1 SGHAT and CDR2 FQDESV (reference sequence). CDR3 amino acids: CASSLGGGGTEAFF. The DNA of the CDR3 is TGTGCCAGCAGCTTAGGGGGGGGCGGCACTGAAGCTTTCTTT.

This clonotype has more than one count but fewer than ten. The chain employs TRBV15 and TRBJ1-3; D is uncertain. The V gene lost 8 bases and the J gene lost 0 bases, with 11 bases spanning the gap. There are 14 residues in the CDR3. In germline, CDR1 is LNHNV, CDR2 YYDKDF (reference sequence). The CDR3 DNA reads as TGTGCCACCTCGGACCGGGCCTCTGGAAACACCATATATTTT. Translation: CATSDRASGNTIYF.

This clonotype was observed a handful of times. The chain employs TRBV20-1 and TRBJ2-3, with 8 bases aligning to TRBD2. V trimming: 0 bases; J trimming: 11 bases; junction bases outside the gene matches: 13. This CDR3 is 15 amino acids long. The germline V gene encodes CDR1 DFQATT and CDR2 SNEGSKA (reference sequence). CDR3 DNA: TGCAGTGCTAGAGATCCCCTAGCGGGCTTCTGGGTGCAGTATTTT. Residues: CSARDPLAGFWVQYF.

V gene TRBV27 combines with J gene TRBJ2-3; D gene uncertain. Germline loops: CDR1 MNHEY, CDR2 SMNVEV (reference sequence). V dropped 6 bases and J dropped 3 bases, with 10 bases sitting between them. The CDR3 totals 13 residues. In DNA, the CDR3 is TGTGCCAGCAGCCGGTACTTAACAGATACGCAGTATTTT. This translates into CASSRYLTDTQYF.

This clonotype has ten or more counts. The CDR3 bases are TGTGCCAGCCGGGACAGAGGCCTCGATACGCAGTATTTT. This codes for CASRDRGLDTQYF. The chain couples TRBV27 to TRBJ2-3, with 7 bases lining up with TRBD1. This CDR3 comprises 13 residues. Losses at the gene ends were 8 bases for V and 6 bases for J; bases not matched to a gene: 8. Germline values: CDR1 MNHEY, CDR2 SMNVEV (reference sequence).

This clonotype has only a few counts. In DNA, the CDR3 is TGTGCCAGCAGCTTAGGGGCAACCGGGACAGGATATGGCTACACCTTC. Translating gives CASSLGATGTGYGYTF. V usage is TRBV11-2 and J usage is TRBJ1-2, with 8 positions matching TRBD1. There are 16 residues in the CDR3. V lost 1 base to trimming and J lost 5 bases; unmatched junction nucleotides: 9. Germline V CDR1 and CDR2: SGHAT, FQNNGV.

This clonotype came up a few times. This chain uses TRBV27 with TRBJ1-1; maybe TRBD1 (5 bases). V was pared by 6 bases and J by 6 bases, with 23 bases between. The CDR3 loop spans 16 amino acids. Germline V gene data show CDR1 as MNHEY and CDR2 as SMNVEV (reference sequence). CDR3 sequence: CASSPGAIGAGAEAFF. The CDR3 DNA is TGTGCCAGCAGCCCGGGAGCGATTGGGGCGGGGGCTGAAGCTTTCTTT.

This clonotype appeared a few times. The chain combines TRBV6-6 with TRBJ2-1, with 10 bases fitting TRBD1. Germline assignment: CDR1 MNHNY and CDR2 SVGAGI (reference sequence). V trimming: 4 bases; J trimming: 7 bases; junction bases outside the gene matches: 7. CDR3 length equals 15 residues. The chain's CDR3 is CASSSYGTGANEQFF. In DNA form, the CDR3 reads TGTGCCAGCAGTTCTTATGGGACAGGGGCGAATGAGCAGTTCTTC.

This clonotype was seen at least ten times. The DNA of the CDR3 is TGCGCCAGCAGTGATGGGGGGAGCTCAGATACGCAGTATTTT. Translation: CASSDGGSSDTQYF. The rearrangement links TRBV10-1 to TRBJ2-3, with D maybe TRBD2 (6 bases). Germline V gene data show CDR1 as WNHNN and CDR2 as SYGVQD (reference sequence). The CDR3 length is 14 residues. V was clipped by 3 bases and J by 4 bases, with 11 bases between them.

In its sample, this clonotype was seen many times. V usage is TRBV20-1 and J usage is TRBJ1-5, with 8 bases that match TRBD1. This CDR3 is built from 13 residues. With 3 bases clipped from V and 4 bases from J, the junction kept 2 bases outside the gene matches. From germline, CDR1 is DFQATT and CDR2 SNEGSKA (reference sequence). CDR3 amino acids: CSARTGVNQPQHF. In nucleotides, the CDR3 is TGCAGTGCTAGGACAGGGGTGAATCAGCCCCAGCATTTT.

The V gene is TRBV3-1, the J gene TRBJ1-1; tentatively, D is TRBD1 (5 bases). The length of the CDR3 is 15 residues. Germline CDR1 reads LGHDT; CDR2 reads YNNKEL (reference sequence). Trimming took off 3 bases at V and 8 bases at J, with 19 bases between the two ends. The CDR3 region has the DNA TGTGCCAGCAGCCAGAGGGGAGGAGGTGCCGGCGAAGCTTTCTTT. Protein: CASSQRGGGAGEAFF.

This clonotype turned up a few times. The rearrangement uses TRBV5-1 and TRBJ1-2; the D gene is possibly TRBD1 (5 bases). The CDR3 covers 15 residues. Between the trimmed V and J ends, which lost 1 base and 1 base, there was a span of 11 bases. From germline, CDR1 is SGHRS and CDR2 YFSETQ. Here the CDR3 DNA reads TGCGCCAGCAGCTTGTCCCAGGGAGTTAACTATGGCTACACCTTC. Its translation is CASSLSQGVNYGYTF.

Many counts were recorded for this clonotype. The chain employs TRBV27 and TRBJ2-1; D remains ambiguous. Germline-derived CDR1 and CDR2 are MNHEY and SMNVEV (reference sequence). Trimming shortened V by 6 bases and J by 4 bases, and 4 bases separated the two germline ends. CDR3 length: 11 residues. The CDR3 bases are TGTGCCAGCAGCCGTTACAATGAGCAGTTCTTC. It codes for CASSRYNEQFF.

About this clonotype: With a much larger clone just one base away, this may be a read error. CDR3 amino acids: CASSSEPGLATYGELFF. In DNA, the CDR3 is TGTGCCAGCAGTAGTGAACCGGGACTAGCGACATACGGGGAGCTGTTTTTT. V usage is TRBV5-5 and J usage is TRBJ2-2; 10 bases map to TRBD2. With 5 bases clipped from V and 7 bases from J, the junction kept 14 bases outside the gene matches. CDR3 length equals 17 residues. Germline-derived CDR1 and CDR2 are SGHKS and YYEKEE (reference sequence).

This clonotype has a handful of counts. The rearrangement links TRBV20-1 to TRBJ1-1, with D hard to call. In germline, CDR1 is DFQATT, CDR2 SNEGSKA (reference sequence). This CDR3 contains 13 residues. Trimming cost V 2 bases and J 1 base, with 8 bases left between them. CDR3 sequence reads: CSARPSWNTEAFF. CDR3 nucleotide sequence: TGCAGTGCTAGACCTTCCTGGAACACTGAAGCTTTCTTT.

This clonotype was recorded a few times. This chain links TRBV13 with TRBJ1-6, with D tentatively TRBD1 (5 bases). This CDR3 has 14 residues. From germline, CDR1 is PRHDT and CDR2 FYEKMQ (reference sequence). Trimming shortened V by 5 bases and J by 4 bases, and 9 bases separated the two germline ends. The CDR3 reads CASSLTVYNSPLHF. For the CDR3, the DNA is TGTGCCAGCAGCCTGACAGTTTATAATTCACCCCTCCACTTT.

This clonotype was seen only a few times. The CDR3 is CASSFGPQSNYGYTF. In DNA, the CDR3 is TGTGCCAGCAGTTTTGGACCGCAATCTAACTATGGCTACACCTTC. This sequence joins TRBV27 and TRBJ1-2, with D uncertain. Looked up from germline, CDR1 is MNHEY and CDR2 is SMNVEV (reference sequence). The length of the CDR3 is 15 residues. V was pared by 3 bases and J by 0 bases, with 11 bases between.

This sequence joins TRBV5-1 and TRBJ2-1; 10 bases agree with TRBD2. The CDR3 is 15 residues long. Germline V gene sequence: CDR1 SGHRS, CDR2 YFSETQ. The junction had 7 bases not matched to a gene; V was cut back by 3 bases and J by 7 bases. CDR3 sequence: CASSSSGGAGNEQFF. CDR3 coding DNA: TGCGCCAGCAGCTCAAGCGGGGGGGCGGGGAATGAGCAGTTCTTC.

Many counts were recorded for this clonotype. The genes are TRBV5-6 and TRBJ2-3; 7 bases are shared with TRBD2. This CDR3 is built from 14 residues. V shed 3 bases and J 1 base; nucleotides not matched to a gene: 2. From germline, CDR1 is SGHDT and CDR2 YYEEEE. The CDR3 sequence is CASSWGGGTDTQYF. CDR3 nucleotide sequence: TGTGCCAGCAGCTGGGGGGGGGGCACAGATACGCAGTATTTT. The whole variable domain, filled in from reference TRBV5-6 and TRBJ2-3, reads DAGVTQSPTHLIKTRGQQVTLRCSPKSGHDTVSWYQQALGQGPQFIFQYYEEEERQRGNFPDRFSGHQFPNYSSELNVNALLLGDSALYLCASSWGGGTDTQYFGPGTRLTVL.